The source of this T cell receptor (beta chain) is a study of cytomegalovirus exposure and HLA in healthy donors. General observations from the study: More clonal expansion characterized HLA-associated TCR beta chains than equally common others in a later analysis.

Primers included in the PCR were 60 Vbeta and 13 Jbeta primers. TCRdb keeps only in-frame clones here, not all; method: immunoSEQ multiplex PCR. The sample lists under 200,000 clones, around three quarters occurring once. This clone was seen ten or more times. Its antigen is undetermined. The germline CDR1 and CDR2 sequences are SGHDT and YYEEEE. Trimming removed 4 bases at V and 4 bases at J, with 12 bases between. The CDR3 spans 13 residues. This clonotype originated in a man younger than 45 in good health and CMV-seronegative. Sequencing input: PBMCs. The V gene is TRBV5-6, the J gene TRBJ2-7; D might be TRBD1 (6 bases). CDR3 DNA sequence: TGTGCCAGCAGCACAGGGCGAGGATACGAGCAGTACTTC. It translates to CASSTGRGYEQYF.